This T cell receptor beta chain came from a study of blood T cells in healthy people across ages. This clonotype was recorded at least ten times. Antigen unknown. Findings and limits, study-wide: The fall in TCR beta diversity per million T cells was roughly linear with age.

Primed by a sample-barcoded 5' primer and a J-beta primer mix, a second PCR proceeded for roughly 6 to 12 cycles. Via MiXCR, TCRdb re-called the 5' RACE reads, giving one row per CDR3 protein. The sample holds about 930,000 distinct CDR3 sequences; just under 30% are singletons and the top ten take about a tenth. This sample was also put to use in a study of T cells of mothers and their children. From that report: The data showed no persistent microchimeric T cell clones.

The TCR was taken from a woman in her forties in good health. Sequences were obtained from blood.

The CDR3 here is CASSQVLAYGYTF. The CDR3 bases are TGCGCCAGCAGCCAAGTATTGGCGTATGGCTACACCTTC. The rearrangement uses TRBV4-3 and TRBJ1-2; D gene uncertain. Germline values: CDR1 LGHNA, CDR2 YSLEER. The CDR3 consists of 13 residues. Trimming cost V 1 base and J 5 bases, with 8 bases left between them.